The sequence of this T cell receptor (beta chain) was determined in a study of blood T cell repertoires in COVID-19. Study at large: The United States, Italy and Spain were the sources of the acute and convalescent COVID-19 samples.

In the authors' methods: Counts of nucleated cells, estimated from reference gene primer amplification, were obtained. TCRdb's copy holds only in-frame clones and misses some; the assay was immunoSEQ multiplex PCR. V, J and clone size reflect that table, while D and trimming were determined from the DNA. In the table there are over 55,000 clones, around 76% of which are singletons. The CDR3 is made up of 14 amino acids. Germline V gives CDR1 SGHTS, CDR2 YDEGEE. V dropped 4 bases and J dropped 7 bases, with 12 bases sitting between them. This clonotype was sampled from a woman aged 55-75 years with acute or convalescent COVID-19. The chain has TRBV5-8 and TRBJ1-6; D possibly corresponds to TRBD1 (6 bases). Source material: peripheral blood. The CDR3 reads CASSGDTRNSPLHF. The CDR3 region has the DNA TGTGCCAGCAGCGGGGACACAAGAAATTCACCCCTCCACTTT.